Sequencing of this TCR beta chain was carried out in a study of cytomegalovirus exposure and HLA in healthy donors. The wider study: As released early, the data held some 80 million unique TCRs from HLA-typed donors. Study conclusions and caveats: A previous analysis found most TCR beta V segments productive roughly 87% or roughly 30% of the time.

With regard to this clone: Its antigen is currently unknown.

Vbeta (60) and Jbeta (13) primers were used in the PCR. Sequencing used immunoSEQ multiplex PCR; TCRdb keeps in-frame clones, though not all of them. The sample holds fewer than 85,000 clones; 78% are singletons and the top ten take 5.5% to 7%. This CDR3 is built from 13 residues. Trimming cost V 3 bases and J 7 bases, with 13 bases left between them. Germline assignment: CDR1 SGHRS and CDR2 YFSETQ. The sequence derives from a male donor in good health and CMV-seropositive. The V and J genes are TRBV5-1 and TRBJ1-1; D might be TRBD1 (5 bases). Sequencing used PBMCs. The CDR3 is CASSSIVGGEAFF. CDR3 sequence (DNA): TGCGCCAGCAGCTCGATAGTGGGGGGTGAAGCTTTCTTT.